These 29 T cell receptor beta chains were sequenced from one sample in a study of blood T cell repertoires in COVID-19. Only in-frame clones appear in the TCRdb table, and some are missing; sequencing was by immunoSEQ multiplex PCR. The table records approximately 470,000 clones, roughly nine tenths of them present only once. The sequencing sample was made of PBMCs or T cells enriched from blood (not recorded which). The receptors were gathered from a woman aged 18-29 years who had recovered from COVID-19.

The gene calls are TRBV6-4 and TRBJ1-1; 8 bases are a match to TRBD1. The CDR3 is 16 residues long. Germline CDR1 and CDR2: MRHNA and SNTAGT. Germline trimming cut 10 bases from V and 4 bases from J; bases unmatched to any gene: 17. CDR3 in amino acids: CATAWVDITGGTEAFF. In nucleotides, the CDR3 is TGTGCCACCGCGTGGGTGGATATTACAGGGGGCACTGAAGCTTTCTTT.

This clone was observed a few times. The chain couples TRBV2 to TRBJ1-1; D is unclear. Trimming took off 2 bases at V and 1 base at J, with 11 bases between the two ends. This CDR3 comprises 15 residues. In germline, CDR1 is SNHLY, CDR2 FYNNEI. The CDR3 sequence is CASSEPEGGNTEAFF. In nucleotides, the CDR3 is TGTGCCAGCAGTGAACCGGAAGGAGGGAACACTGAAGCTTTCTTT.

This sequence joins TRBV5-8 and TRBJ1-6, with 10 bases that match TRBD1. V was pared by 4 bases and J by 7 bases, with 2 bases of the junction left unmatched. This CDR3 spans 14 amino acids. Germline loops: CDR1 SGHTS, CDR2 YDEGEE. CDR3 in amino acids: CASSPTGGNSPLHF. The CDR3 DNA sequence: TGTGCCAGCAGCCCGACAGGGGGCAATTCACCCCTCCACTTT. The full variable domain, rest sourced from reference TRBV5-8 and TRBJ1-6, is EAGVTQSPTHLIKTRGQQATLRCSPISGHTSVYWYQQALGLGLQFLLWYDEGEERNRGNFPPRFSGRQFPNYSSELNVNALELEDSALYLCASSPTGGNSPLHFGNGTRLTVT.

This chain connects TRBV6-6 to TRBJ1-1, with TRBD1 identical over 11 bases. This CDR3 comprises 15 residues. Germline V lookup: CDR1 MNHNY, CDR2 SVGAGI (reference sequence). V trimming: 2 bases; J trimming: 4 bases; junction bases outside the gene matches: 3. The DNA for the CDR3 is TGTGCCAGCAGTTACGCCGGGACAGGGGGCACTGAAGCTTTCTTT. This sequence encodes CASSYAGTGGTEAFF.

The rearrangement links TRBV3-1 (or the pseudogene TRBV3-2) to TRBJ2-3; D possibly corresponds to TRBD1 (6 bases). This CDR3 has 14 residues. Germline values: CDR1 LGHDT, CDR2 YNNKEL (reference sequence). Trimming shortened V by 7 bases and J by 2 bases, and 13 bases separated the two germline ends. The CDR3 here is CASTYRGNTDTQYF. The CDR3 DNA reads as TGTGCCAGCACGTATAGGGGGAACACAGATACGCAGTATTTT.

The J gene is TRBJ2-7, the V gene TRBV28, with 10 positions matching TRBD1. The germline V gene encodes CDR1 MDHEN and CDR2 SYDVKM. V lost 8 bases and J lost 7; bases outside the gene matches: 14. The CDR3 covers 15 residues. The CDR3 sequence is CASSPPGQGSWEQYF. The DNA for the CDR3 is TGTGCCAGCTCCCCCCCGGGACAGGGGAGTTGGGAGCAGTACTTC.

V is TRBV20-1 and J is TRBJ2-3; TRBD1 aligns across 7 bases. CDR3 length equals 20 residues. Germline V CDR1 and CDR2: DFQATT, SNEGSKA (reference sequence). The junction had 21 bases not matched to a gene; V was cut back by 3 bases and J by 0 bases. CDR3 bases: TGCAGTGCTAGTGTCATATTAGGGACAGATCAATCTACTAGCACAGATACGCAGTATTTT. Protein product: CSASVILGTDQSTSTDTQYF.

The chain carries TRBV28 and TRBJ1-4; weak D call: TRBD1 (5 bases). Deletions cut 2 bases from V and 13 bases from J, with 14 bases between. The germline V gene encodes CDR1 MDHEN and CDR2 SYDVKM. The CDR3 is made up of 13 amino acids. The DNA of the CDR3 is TGTGCCAGCAGTTTAGAGAACAGGAAGGTACTGTTTTTT. Translating gives CASSLENRKVLFF. The variable domain in full, with the rest retrieved from reference TRBV28 and TRBJ1-4, is DVKVTQSSRYLVKRTGEKVFLECVQDMDHENMFWYRQDPGLGLRLIYFSYDVKMKEKGDIPEGYSVSREKKERFSLILESASTNQTSMYLCASSLENRKVLFFGSGTQLSVL.

This clone was seen a single time. The chain uses TRBV5-8 and TRBJ2-3; 7 bases are shared with TRBD2. V lost 2 bases, J lost 5 bases, and 5 bases stayed unmatched. The CDR3 runs to 14 residues. Germline V lookup: CDR1 SGHTS, CDR2 YDEGEE. CDR3 loop: CASSLGLGGDTQYF. In DNA form, the CDR3 reads TGTGCCAGCAGCTTAGGACTAGGAGGAGATACGCAGTATTTT.

J is TRBJ1-3 and V is TRBV30; D unclear. Germline V gene lookup returns CDR1 GTSNPN and CDR2 SVGIG (reference sequence). This CDR3 is built from 14 residues. Trimming shortened V by 5 bases and J by 4 bases, and 15 bases separated the two germline ends. CDR3 nucleotides: TGTGCCTGGGATGAGGGCGCGGGAGGAAACACCATATATTTT. Translated: CAWDEGAGGNTIYF.

V and J are TRBV5-1 and TRBJ1-1; possibly TRBD1 for D (5 bases). Germline V gene data show CDR1 as SGHRS and CDR2 as YFSETQ. V lost 2 bases and J lost 0, with 11 bases in between. The CDR3 is 15 residues long. CDR3 bases: TGCGCCAGCAGCTTAATGGGGCAGGTGAACACTGAAGCTTTCTTT. Translation: CASSLMGQVNTEAFF.

This clone was seen once. The V and J genes are TRBV4-1 and TRBJ2-7; D call uncertain. This CDR3 contains 13 residues. The V end was cut by 2 bases, the J end by 9 bases, with 14 bases between. CDR1 and CDR2 from the germline V gene are MGHRA and YSYEKL. The CDR3 DNA is TGCGCCAGCAGCCAAAATAACCTCCTAGGGCAGTACTTC. This codes for CASSQNNLLGQYF.

This clone was found many times. This sample also contains other DNA sequences that code for the same CDR3. The chain has TRBV6-5 and TRBJ1-2; 10 bases agree with TRBD1. Germline CDR1 reads MNHEY; CDR2 reads SVGAGI. The CDR3 has 16 amino acids. The V gene end was trimmed by 2 bases and the J gene end by 4 bases; junction bases not matched to a gene: 7. CDR3 sequence: CASSYLRTGGSYGYTF. The CDR3 DNA reads as TGTGCCAGCAGTTACCTACGGACAGGGGGTTCCTATGGCTACACCTTC.

The chain employs TRBV9 and TRBJ2-7; 11 bases are shared with TRBD2. The germline V gene has CDR1 SGDLS and CDR2 YYNGEE. The CDR3 spans 15 residues. The V and J ends lost 0 bases and 5 bases, in that order; junction bases with no gene match: 4. The CDR3 bases are TGTGCCAGCAGCGTAGGTAATAGCGGGGGGGACGAGCAGTACTTC. The encoded protein is CASSVGNSGGDEQYF.

The V call is TRBV5-1, the J call TRBJ1-6; D may be TRBD1 (6 bases). V lost 0 bases and J 13 bases, leaving 17 bases between the germline ends. This CDR3 region has 15 residues. Germline-derived CDR1 and CDR2 are SGHRS and YFSETQ. The chain's CDR3 is CASSLDGQSGFPLHF. The CDR3 region has the DNA TGCGCCAGCAGCTTGGACGGACAGTCCGGCTTCCCCCTCCACTTT.

This clone showed up just once. The chain has TRBV5-4 and TRBJ1-2; 8 bases are a match to TRBD1. The CDR3 consists of 13 residues. CDR1 and CDR2 from the germline V gene are SGHNT and YYREEE (reference sequence). V was pared by 4 bases and J by 8 bases, with 7 bases of the junction left unmatched. CDR3 amino acids: CASSTDREWGYTF. CDR3 DNA: TGTGCCAGCAGCACGGACAGGGAGTGGGGCTACACCTTC.

V gene TRBV30 combines with J gene TRBJ2-1; D is ambiguous. The CDR3 spans 11 residues. The V gene's germline CDR1 is GTSNPN and CDR2 SVGIG (reference sequence). V lost 8 bases and J 10 bases, leaving 15 bases between the germline ends. CDR3 residues: CALDGVGEQFF. For the CDR3, the DNA is TGTGCCCTAGATGGAGTTGGGGAGCAGTTCTTC.

The rearrangement uses TRBV21-1 and TRBJ1-4; no DNA check was done on the table's D call, TRBD1. TRBV21-1 is labeled a pseudogene. The CDR3 has 15 amino acids. CDR3 DNA sequence: TGTGCCAGCAGCAATATCGGACACGTCTCTGAAAAACTGTTTTTT. Residues: CASSNIGHVSEKLFF.

The chain is built from TRBV20-1 and TRBJ1-2; D is undetermined. CDR1 is DFQATT, CDR2 SNEGSKA, per germline (reference sequence). With 5 bases removed from V and 6 bases from J, the gap between germline ends came to 10 bases. The CDR3 runs 11 residues. CDR3 DNA sequence: TGCAGTGCTCCACTAGATGATGGCTACACCTTC. It is translated as CSAPLDDGYTF.

The J gene is TRBJ1-1, the V gene TRBV7-9; D remains unclear. This CDR3 comprises 12 residues. V gave up 3 bases and J gave up 8 bases, with 10 bases separating them. Looked up from germline, CDR1 is SEHNR and CDR2 is FQNEAQ (reference sequence). CDR3 DNA sequence: TGTGCCAGCAGCTTTGGGCGCAACGAAGCTTTCTTT. It codes for CASSFGRNEAFF.

The genes are TRBV27 and TRBJ1-2, with D unresolved. Trimming removed 5 bases at V and 0 bases at J, with 13 bases between. The CDR3 runs 15 residues. Germline-derived CDR1 and CDR2 are MNHEY and SMNVEV (reference sequence). CDR3 region: CASSAPGSPNYGYTF. As DNA, the CDR3 is TGTGCCAGCAGTGCTCCCGGGTCCCCTAACTATGGCTACACCTTC.

The chain joins TRBV7-2 to TRBJ1-2; 8 bases agree with TRBD1. Germline loops: CDR1 SGHTA, CDR2 FQGNSA. After removal of 4 bases from V and 3 bases from J, the junction contained 4 bases not matched to a gene. This CDR3 is 14 amino acids long. DNA for the CDR3: TGTGCCAGCAGCTCCTACAGGGGGGACTATGGCTACACCTTC. Its translation is CASSSYRGDYGYTF.

DNA of the CDR3: TGTGCCAGCAGTTTAGGGCGGGGGCGCTACAATGAGCAGTTCTTC. It codes for CASSLGRGRYNEQFF. The genes are TRBV27 and TRBJ2-1; D might be TRBD2 (7 bases). CDR1 MNHEY and CDR2 SMNVEV come from the germline V gene (reference sequence). V lost 2 bases and J lost 3, with 11 bases in between. This CDR3 has 15 residues.

The V call is TRBV19, the J call TRBJ2-1; D is perhaps TRBD1 (5 bases). Germline V gene data show CDR1 as LNHDA and CDR2 as SQIVND (reference sequence). The CDR3 has 14 residues. V lost 0 bases and J lost 9, with 12 bases in between. For the CDR3, the DNA is TGTGCCAGTAGTATAGACCCTAGGGGTGGTGAGCAGTTCTTC. It encodes CASSIDPRGGEQFF.

The V gene is TRBV28, the J gene TRBJ2-7; D is possibly TRBD2 (5 bases). Germline CDR1 reads MDHEN; CDR2 reads SYDVKM. This CDR3 contains 14 residues. Trimming stripped 2 bases from V and 2 bases from J, with 10 bases between. CDR3 DNA: TGTGCCAGCAGTTTAGGACTCCCCACCTACGAGCAGTACTTC. It specifies CASSLGLPTYEQYF.

The V call is TRBV7-8, the J call TRBJ1-1; 8 nucleotides match TRBD1. The trim removed 5 bases at V and 7 bases at J, leaving 6 bases unmatched. This CDR3 region has 13 residues. Looked up from germline, CDR1 is SGHVS and CDR2 is FQNEAQ. The DNA of the CDR3 is TGTGCCAGCAGCCGCCCAGGGGGCGGTGAAGCTTTCTTT. Protein product: CASSRPGGGEAFF.

This clone was recorded only once. The chain recombines TRBV19 with TRBJ1-6; 9 bases fit TRBD1. The CDR3 spans 13 residues. Germline loops: CDR1 LNHDA, CDR2 SQIVND (reference sequence). The V gene end was trimmed by 8 bases and the J gene end by 7 bases; junction bases not matched to a gene: 3. In DNA, the CDR3 is TGTGCCAGTCACGACAGGGGGAATTCACCCCTCCACTTT. It encodes CASHDRGNSPLHF.

The genes are TRBV7-2 and TRBJ2-4; 12 nucleotides align to TRBD2. The CDR3 length is 19 residues. In germline, CDR1 is SGHTA, CDR2 FQGNSA. With 5 bases clipped from V and 0 bases from J, the junction kept 11 bases outside the gene matches. As DNA, the CDR3 is TGTGCCAGCAGCCCCCTCGCTAGCGGGGGGGGACTAGCCAAAAACATTCAGTACTTC. Translation gives CASSPLASGGGLAKNIQYF.

With regard to this clone: One end of the junction is discordant with germline, which a read error may explain. The chain has TRBV11-2 and TRBJ1-1; D call uncertain. CDR1 is SGHAT and CDR2 is FQNNGV in the germline V gene. This CDR3 region has 12 residues. CDR3: CASSSSRLPALF. CDR3 in DNA: TGTGCCAGCAGCTCAAGCAGGCTGCCCGCTCTCTTT.